This T cell receptor (beta chain) was identified in a study of post-analysis software for immune sequencing data. Broader study findings: Samples prepared in the same batch strongly co-clustered by F measure. TRBV5-6, TRBV5-1 and TRBV20-1 belonged to a set of five TRBV segments that were more frequent in patients than controls.

TCR beta cDNA libraries had unique molecular identifiers. Each CDR3 protein gets one entry after TCRdb re-called the PCR reads with MiXCR. The table lists about 770,000 distinct CDR3 sequences, about 45% of them singletons. Germline-derived CDR1 and CDR2 are SQVTM and ANQGSEA. This CDR3 has 12 amino acids. With V trimmed by 4 bases and J by 3 bases, 1 base remained unmatched. Turning to this clonotype: Its target is not known.

Sequencing was carried out using blood. The V call is TRBV29-1, the J call TRBJ1-2, with TRBD1 matching 8 bases. The source of this sequence is a girl aged 5-17 years with multiple sclerosis. In nucleotides, the CDR3 is TGCAGCGTTGCAGGGGGCGACTATGGCTACACCTTC. Its translation is CSVAGGDYGYTF.